Given below is one T cell receptor beta chain in context. The antigen is unknown. The data derive from a study of CD4 T cells in relation to SARS-CoV-2 and coronaviruses. The unexposed donors gave CD4+ T cells in about 2010-2019, prior to COVID-19. The cells were cultured for about ten days before CD4+ T cells were isolated. The method was immunoSEQ multiplex PCR; TCRdb's version includes in-frame clones alone and lacks a portion of them. The profile covers fewer than 25,000 clones, with about 86% appearing a single time and around 10% taken by the ten largest. The CDR3 covers 14 residues. V dropped 5 bases and J dropped 4 bases, with 11 bases sitting between them. Germline V lookup: CDR1 SGHAT, CDR2 FQNNGV.

The sample comprised CD4+ T cells from PBMCs, cultured in vitro. The gene calls are TRBV11-2 and TRBJ2-2; tentatively, D is TRBD1 or TRBD2 (5 bases each). This sequence was found in a human donor in good health. CDR3 sequence reads: CASSPGRLTGELFF. The CDR3 region has the DNA TGTGCCAGCAGCCCGGGACGGCTCACCGGGGAGCTGTTTTTT.